Presented here are 20 T cell receptor beta chains from one specimen sequenced in a study of brain T cells in children with intractable seizures (dated by TCRdb to 2020 to 2023). The library was made by the immunoSEQ multiplex PCR assay. The table was pulled from immuneACCESS by TCRdb, which kept in-frame rearrangements only. Such tables lose some clones; where checked, under half of the loss comes from unresolved V genes, and the rest has no known cause. This sample gives 300,000 to 400,000 clones in total; about 94% of them show up just once. The top ten clonotypes cover 5.5% to 6% of the sample. The label giving this sample's time point can be read as: blood from clinic visit 5 months post-surgery; TSC patient then seizure free. The material sequenced was peripheral blood, taken approximately 5 months after surgery. All receptors come from a boy under three years old with tuberous sclerosis and intractable seizures.

The V call is TRBV5-4, the J call TRBJ1-6; no clear D. The CDR3 runs 15 residues. V lost 1 base to trimming and J lost 6 bases, with 11 bases between them. Per germline, CDR1 SGHNT and CDR2 YYREEE (reference sequence). The DNA of the CDR3 is TGTGCCAGCAGCTTGAAGTGGGCAAGTAATTCACCCCTCCACTTT. Translated: CASSLKWASNSPLHF.

This chain joins TRBV29-1 and TRBJ1-3; no reliable D call. Germline lookup yields CDR1 SQVTM and CDR2 ANQGSEA. The CDR3 runs 13 residues. The germline V and J ends were trimmed by 0 bases and 0 bases, with 3 bases remaining between them. For the CDR3, the DNA is TGCAGCGTTGAAGACTACTCTGGAAACACCATATATTTT. Translated, it gives CSVEDYSGNTIYF.

V is TRBV5-6 and J is TRBJ2-3, with 7 bases identical to TRBD2. CDR1 is SGHDT, CDR2 YYEEEE, per germline. The CDR3 runs to 15 residues. V trimming: 0 bases; J trimming: 4 bases; junction bases outside the gene matches: 5. CDR3 sequence: CASSLVGAGADTQYF. The CDR3 region has the DNA TGTGCCAGCAGCTTGGTTGGGGCGGGAGCAGATACGCAGTATTTT.

V is TRBV4-2 and J is TRBJ2-3, with D unresolved. The CDR3 totals 16 residues. Looked up from germline, CDR1 is LGHNA and CDR2 is YNFKEQ. Trimming left V 0 bases short and J 3 bases short, with 13 bases between. The CDR3 reads CASSQDATRRTDTQYF. The CDR3 DNA reads as TGTGCCAGCAGCCAAGATGCTACGCGGAGAACAGATACGCAGTATTTT.

This rearrangement joins TRBV6-5 to TRBJ1-4; the D gene is possibly TRBD1 (5 bases). Deletions cut 0 bases from V and 8 bases from J, with 13 bases between. From germline, CDR1 is MNHEY and CDR2 SVGAGI. The CDR3 length is 15 residues. The CDR3 protein is CASSYSIHSGEKLFF. The CDR3 bases are TGTGCCAGCAGTTACTCGATACATTCAGGGGAAAAACTGTTTTTT.

The V and J genes are TRBV7-9 and TRBJ2-2; D may be TRBD1 or TRBD2 (5 bases each). The CDR3 is 13 residues long. Germline CDR1 reads SEHNR; CDR2 reads FQNEAQ (reference sequence). V shed 11 bases and J shed 0 bases, with 10 bases lying between them. The CDR3 here is CAGGGANTGELFF. The CDR3 DNA follows: TGTGCCGGGGGTGGGGCGAACACCGGGGAGCTGTTTTTT.

The J gene is TRBJ2-3, the V gene TRBV7-8, with 12 bases matching TRBD2. CDR1 and CDR2 from the germline V gene are SGHVS and FQNEAQ. The CDR3 is made up of 16 amino acids. V gave up 4 bases and J gave up 5 bases; unmatched junction bases: 7. The CDR3 bases are TGTGCCAGCAGCTACCTAGCGGGGGGGCCAGGAGATACGCAGTATTTT. Amino acids: CASSYLAGGPGDTQYF.

The chain links TRBV4-1 to TRBJ1-5; maybe TRBD1 (5 bases). Trimming removed 1 base at V and 1 base at J, with 11 bases between. The CDR3 has 16 residues. In germline, CDR1 is MGHRA, CDR2 YSYEKL. The CDR3 coding sequence is TGCGCCAGCAGCCAAGTTAGGGGAGGAAGCAATCAGCCCCAGCATTTT. Protein sequence: CASSQVRGGSNQPQHF.

V usage is TRBV18 and J usage is TRBJ1-2; D unresolved. CDR1 is KGHSH, CDR2 LQKENI, per germline. Between the trimmed V and J ends, which lost 0 bases and 1 base, there was a span of 15 bases. The CDR3 has 17 residues. The CDR3 spells CASSPPGKRTINYGYTF. CDR3 nucleotides: TGTGCCAGCTCACCACCGGGAAAAAGGACTATTAACTATGGCTACACCTTC.

CDR3 in amino acids: CASSYKQKGAQETQYF. DNA for the CDR3: TGTGCCAGCAGTTACAAACAGAAGGGTGCCCAAGAGACCCAGTACTTC. The genes are TRBV6-6 and TRBJ2-5, with unresolved D. Germline CDR1 reads MNHNY; CDR2 reads SVGAGI (reference sequence). Trimming left V 2 bases short and J 1 base short, with 14 bases between. The CDR3 has 16 amino acids.

V usage is TRBV5-4 and J usage is TRBJ2-1; 8 bases align to TRBD2. Trimming cost V 0 bases and J 6 bases; bases outside gene matches: 5. The CDR3 has 15 amino acids. CDR1 and CDR2 (germline): SGHNT, YYREEE (reference sequence). Here the CDR3 reads CASSLGAGGTNEQFF. The CDR3, as DNA: TGTGCCAGCAGCTTGGGGGCGGGGGGAACCAATGAGCAGTTCTTC. Full variable domain (remainder filled in from reference TRBV5-4 and TRBJ2-1): ETGVTQSPTHLIKTRGQQVTLRCSSQSGHNTVSWYQQALGQGPQFIFQYYREEENGRGNFPPRFSGLQFPNYSSELNVNALELDDSALYLCASSLGAGGTNEQFFGPGTRLTVL.

V gene TRBV30 combines with J gene TRBJ1-6, with D perhaps matching TRBD1 (6 bases). Trimming cost V 3 bases and J 0 bases, with 18 bases left between them. CDR1 is GTSNPN, CDR2 SVGIG, per germline (reference sequence). CDR3 length: 18 amino acids. The CDR3 region is CAWSQDSLISSYNSPLHF. CDR3 in DNA: TGTGCCTGGAGCCAGGACAGCTTAATCAGCTCCTATAATTCACCCCTCCACTTT.

The chain is built from TRBV9 and TRBJ2-2, with 8 bases that match TRBD1. The V segment lost 3 bases and the J segment 3 bases; nucleotides outside the gene matches: 16. Germline V gives CDR1 SGDLS, CDR2 YYNGEE. The CDR3 is 19 residues long. CDR3 in DNA: TGTGCCAGCAGCGCCTGGGGCCAGGGGGCGACGGTGGACACCGGGGAGCTGTTTTTT. Its translation is CASSAWGQGATVDTGELFF. The variable domain in full, with the rest retrieved from reference TRBV9 and TRBJ2-2, is DSGVTQTPKHLITATGQRVTLRCSPRSGDLSVYWYQQSLDQGLQFLIQYYNGEERAKGNILERFSAQQFPDLHSELNLSSLELGDSALYFCASSAWGQGATVDTGELFFGEGSRLTVL.

The V gene is TRBV6-2 or TRBV6-3, the J gene TRBJ2-3; D is ambiguous. This CDR3 contains 14 residues. Germline V gene sequence: CDR1 MNHEY, CDR2 SVGEGT. Deletions cut 6 bases from V and 3 bases from J, with 13 bases between. Here the CDR3 reads CASSRAAATDTQYF. The CDR3 region has the DNA TGTGCCAGCAGCCGGGCTGCCGCTACAGATACGCAGTATTTT.

The chain uses TRBV12-3 or TRBV12-4 and TRBJ1-1; D ambiguous. The CDR3 is made up of 12 amino acids. V lost 1 base to trimming and J lost 7 bases, with 7 bases between them. The CDR3 sequence is CASSLEGFEAFF. In DNA, the CDR3 is TGTGCCAGCAGTTTAGAAGGGTTTGAAGCTTTCTTT.

Comment on this clone: Sequence at one end of the junction differs from germline and may be a read error. The chain is built from TRBV7-7 and TRBJ1-5, with D perhaps TRBD1 (6 bases). The germline CDR1 and CDR2 sequences are SSHAT and FNYEAQ (reference sequence). This CDR3 has 18 amino acids. The DNA of the CDR3 is TGTGCTAGCAGCTCTCGGGTACAGGGCACTTGGAGCAATCAGCCCCAGCATTTT. Protein product: CASSSRVQGTWSNQPQHF.

This chain links TRBV10-1 with TRBJ1-1; 9 nucleotides agree with TRBD1. In germline, CDR1 is WNHNN, CDR2 SYGVQD (reference sequence). J gave up 5 bases and V 0 bases, and 4 bases lay outside the gene matches. The CDR3 is 15 residues long. CDR3 coding DNA: TGCGCCAGCAGTGAGTCCGGACAGGGGTGGACTGAAGCTTTCTTT. Protein: CASSESGQGWTEAFF.

The chain combines TRBV28 with TRBJ1-6; the match to TRBD1 covers 8 bases. The germline gives CDR1 MDHEN, CDR2 SYDVKM. The CDR3 consists of 15 residues. V trimming: 1 base; J trimming: 10 bases; junction bases outside the gene matches: 6. DNA of the CDR3: TGTGCCAGCAGTTTATCGTATCAGGGGGCATCACCCCTCCACTTT. This gives the protein CASSLSYQGASPLHF.

The V call is TRBV15, the J call TRBJ1-5; the match to TRBD1 covers 8 bases. Per the germline V gene, CDR1 is LNHNV and CDR2 is YYDKDF (reference sequence). The CDR3 is made up of 14 amino acids. V was pared by 5 bases and J by 6 bases, with 6 bases of the junction left unmatched. The chain's CDR3 is CATSLDRAGQPQHF. The CDR3 DNA reads as TGTGCCACCAGCCTGGACAGGGCGGGTCAGCCCCAGCATTTT.

The rearrangement links TRBV10-3 to TRBJ1-2, with 8 bases identical to TRBD1. Germline V gives CDR1 ENHRY, CDR2 SYGVKD. The CDR3 contains 17 residues. With V trimmed by 3 bases and J by 2 bases, 11 bases remained unmatched. The CDR3 sequence is CAISERSRGQGNYGYTF. The CDR3 DNA reads as TGTGCCATCAGTGAAAGGAGCAGGGGGCAAGGGAACTATGGCTACACCTTC.